This entry lists 30 T cell receptor beta chains sequenced from one sample in a study of cytomegalovirus exposure and HLA in healthy donors (dated by TCRdb to about 2017). The library came from the immunoSEQ multiplex PCR assay. TCRdb retrieved this table from immuneACCESS and kept in-frame rearrangements only. Not all clones are present; in checked studies, unresolved V genes account for under half, and no reason is known for the remainder. Here the sample has under 200,000 clones; about 90% occur a single time. The ten largest clones capture over 2.5% of the sample. The material sequenced was PBMCs. Every receptor here comes from a young woman in good health and CMV-seropositive.

This chain connects TRBV12-5 to TRBJ2-2, with TRBD1 matching over 12 bases. The length of the CDR3 is 19 residues. Germline CDR1 and CDR2: LGHNT and FRNRAP. Losses at the gene ends were 5 bases for V and 4 bases for J; bases not matched to a gene: 14. This CDR3 is CASGQSGTGGGGATGELFF. The CDR3 nucleotides read TGTGCTAGTGGTCAATCCGGGACAGGGGGCGGAGGGGCCACCGGGGAGCTGTTTTTT.

The chain couples TRBV6-4 to TRBJ2-4; 9 bases are a match to TRBD2. Germline V gene data show CDR1 as MRHNA and CDR2 as SNTAGT. The CDR3 loop spans 17 amino acids. J gave up 3 bases and V 2 bases, and 8 bases lay outside the gene matches. Here the CDR3 reads CASSDRGGAVDKNIQYF. The DNA for the CDR3 is TGTGCCAGCAGTGACCGCGGGGGGGCCGTCGACAAAAACATTCAGTACTTC.

This chain uses TRBV9 with TRBJ1-2; D is undetermined. The CDR3 has 12 residues. The V gene's germline CDR1 is SGDLS and CDR2 YYNGEE. V lost 2 bases and J lost 13, with 15 bases in between. For the CDR3, the DNA is TGTGCCAGCAGCGTTAATACCAAACTGATCACCTTC. Amino acid sequence: CASSVNTKLITF.

This clone was recorded once. The chain is built from TRBV5-1 and TRBJ1-1, with 9 bases matching TRBD1. Losses at the gene ends were 3 bases for V and 4 bases for J; bases not matched to a gene: 4. Germline lookup yields CDR1 SGHRS and CDR2 YFSETQ. CDR3 length: 14 residues. The CDR3 sequence: CASSSGQGTTEAFF. The CDR3, as DNA: TGCGCCAGCAGCTCCGGACAGGGGACCACTGAAGCTTTCTTT. The complete variable domain, with remaining parts taken from reference TRBV5-1 and TRBJ1-1, reads KAGVTQTPRYLIKTRGQQVTLSCSPISGHRSVSWYQQTPGQGLQFLFEYFSETQRNKGNFPGRFSGRQFSNSRSEMNVSTLELGDSALYLCASSSGQGTTEAFFGQGTRLTVV.

The chain recombines TRBV15 with TRBJ1-2, with D perhaps TRBD1 (6 bases). The CDR3 length is 13 residues. The V gene lost 0 bases and the J gene lost 13 bases, with 15 bases spanning the gap. The germline V gene encodes CDR1 LNHNV and CDR2 YYDKDF (reference sequence). The CDR3 DNA follows: TGTGCCACCAGCAGAGATCCTCGGGACACTCGCACCTTC. Protein product: CATSRDPRDTRTF.

This rearrangement joins TRBV2 to TRBJ2-1, with D perhaps TRBD1 (6 bases). CDR3 length equals 16 residues. Germline CDR1 is SNHLY and CDR2 is FYNNEI. Trimming stripped 6 bases from V and 3 bases from J, with 18 bases between. CDR3 protein: CASSGNTGPIYNEQFF. The CDR3 DNA sequence: TGTGCCAGCAGCGGGAACACAGGGCCCATCTACAATGAGCAGTTCTTC.

The J gene is TRBJ1-1, the V gene TRBV29-1, with 8 bases that match TRBD1. The CDR3 extends over 13 amino acids. Unmatched junction bases numbered 8, after V lost 6 bases and J lost 5 bases. The germline V gene encodes CDR1 SQVTM and CDR2 ANQGSEA. DNA for the CDR3: TGCAGCGTGTTCCCAACAGGGGGTACTGAAGCTTTCTTT. Its protein product is CSVFPTGGTEAFF.

The chain is built from TRBV7-9 and TRBJ2-7, with TRBD2 matching 11 bases. V lost 1 base to trimming and J lost 2 bases; unmatched junction nucleotides: 4. This CDR3 spans 16 amino acids. Looked up from germline, CDR1 is SEHNR and CDR2 is FQNEAQ (reference sequence). The CDR3 coding sequence is TGTGCCAGCAGCTTAGGTACTAGCGGGGGAACCTACGAGCAGTACTTC. Encoded protein: CASSLGTSGGTYEQYF. The whole variable domain, remainder taken from reference TRBV7-9 and TRBJ2-7, is DTGVSQNPRHKITKRGQNVTFRCDPISEHNRLYWYRQTLGQGPEFLTYFQNEAQLEKSRLLSDRFSAERPKGSFSTLEIQRTEQGDSAMYLCASSLGTSGGTYEQYFGPGTRLTVT.

V and J are TRBV28 and TRBJ2-7; TRBD1 aligns across 10 bases. This CDR3 spans 14 amino acids. J lost 6 bases, V lost 4 bases, and 6 bases had no gene match. Germline V gene sequence: CDR1 MDHEN, CDR2 SYDVKM. The CDR3 DNA sequence: TGTGCCAGCAGTTGGACCGGGACAGGGGCCGAGCAGTACTTC. Amino acids: CASSWTGTGAEQYF.

V gene TRBV27 combines with J gene TRBJ1-4, with 10 bases aligning to TRBD1. V dropped 4 bases and J dropped 4; count of bases not matched to a gene: 6. The germline V gene has CDR1 MNHEY and CDR2 SMNVEV (reference sequence). This CDR3 contains 16 residues. DNA for the CDR3: TGTGCCAGCAGTTCGGGGGGACAGGGGTTTAATGAAAAACTGTTTTTT. Its protein product is CASSSGGQGFNEKLFF.

This clone was recorded a few times. This chain connects TRBV7-9 to TRBJ2-1; 8 bases map to TRBD1. The CDR3 sequence is 15 residues long. Germline trimming cut 5 bases from V and 4 bases from J; bases unmatched to any gene: 7. Germline V gives CDR1 SEHNR, CDR2 FQNEAQ (reference sequence). This CDR3 is CASSQPGQAYNEQFF. The CDR3 region has the DNA TGTGCCAGCAGCCAACCGGGACAGGCTTACAATGAGCAGTTCTTC.

The chain carries TRBV5-4 and TRBJ1-2, with D perhaps matching TRBD1 (6 bases). The germline V gene has CDR1 SGHNT and CDR2 YYREEE (reference sequence). Deletions cut 2 bases from V and 7 bases from J, with 15 bases between. This CDR3 has 14 amino acids. The CDR3 reads CASSLQGNVAGYTF. The CDR3 region has the DNA TGTGCCAGCAGCTTACAGGGAAATGTCGCTGGCTACACCTTC. Full variable domain (rest looked up from reference TRBV5-4 and TRBJ1-2): ETGVTQSPTHLIKTRGQQVTLRCSSQSGHNTVSWYQQALGQGPQFIFQYYREEENGRGNFPPRFSGLQFPNYSSELNVNALELDDSALYLCASSLQGNVAGYTFGSGTRLTVV.

The chain has TRBV28 and TRBJ1-1, with D possibly matching TRBD1 (6 bases). The germline V gene has CDR1 MDHEN and CDR2 SYDVKM. Trimming removed 3 bases at V and 2 bases at J, with 10 bases between. The CDR3 sequence is 14 residues long. Written as DNA, the CDR3 is TGTGCCAGCAGTTTGATACAGGGTAACACTGAAGCTTTCTTT. Translated: CASSLIQGNTEAFF.

This rearrangement joins TRBV28 to TRBJ1-2; 7 bases map to TRBD1. J lost 4 bases, V lost 6 bases, and 5 bases had no gene match. The germline V gene encodes CDR1 MDHEN and CDR2 SYDVKM. This CDR3 region has 13 residues. CDR3 bases: TGTGCCAGCAGCCCGACAGGGAGCTATGGCTACACCTTC. The encoded protein is CASSPTGSYGYTF.

This chain joins TRBV6-1 and TRBJ1-1; the D gene is possibly TRBD1 (5 bases). Germline assignment: CDR1 MNHNS and CDR2 SASEGT. The CDR3 runs 15 residues. Trimming removed 3 bases at V and 5 bases at J, with 16 bases between. The CDR3 coding sequence is TGTGCCAGCAGTGACCCCGGGGGACCCAAGACTGAAGCTTTCTTT. This encodes CASSDPGGPKTEAFF.

The rearrangement uses TRBV15 and TRBJ2-2, with D unresolved. Trimming cost V 0 bases and J 4 bases, with 9 bases left between them. CDR1 LNHNV and CDR2 YYDKDF come from the germline V gene (reference sequence). The CDR3 contains 15 residues. Here the CDR3 DNA reads TGTGCCACCAGCAGAGAATTAGGAGCCACCGGGGAGCTGTTTTTT. This translates into CATSRELGATGELFF.

V is TRBV4-3 and J is TRBJ2-7; a possible D gene is TRBD2 (6 bases). Germline assignment: CDR1 LGHNA and CDR2 YSLEER. V gave up 2 bases and J gave up 5 bases, with 16 bases separating them. The CDR3 consists of 15 residues. CDR3 DNA sequence: TGCGCCAGCAGCCAAACCGGGACTGGGAGCGACGAGCAGTACTTC. It translates to CASSQTGTGSDEQYF.

The rearrangement uses TRBV28 and TRBJ1-2, with a possible D match to TRBD1 (5 bases). The CDR3 totals 11 residues. Germline V gene sequence: CDR1 MDHEN, CDR2 SYDVKM. Trimming took 5 bases from V and 8 from J, leaving 9 bases between them. CDR3 residues: CASSRGRGYTF. The DNA for the CDR3 is TGTGCCAGCAGTAGGGGAAGGGGCTACACCTTC.

This clone appeared a single time. The chain has TRBV5-6 and TRBJ1-2; 10 nucleotides align to TRBD1. Per germline, CDR1 SGHDT and CDR2 YYEEEE. The CDR3 totals 14 residues. V was clipped by 6 bases and J by 6 bases; unmatched bases: 8. The CDR3 region is CASTRDRGVDGYTF. As DNA, the CDR3 is TGTGCCAGCACACGGGACAGGGGAGTCGATGGCTACACCTTC.

The chain combines TRBV19 with TRBJ1-6; 7 nucleotides line up with TRBD1. Trimming at V came to 3 bases and at J to 5 bases, leaving 1 base not matched to a gene. Per the germline V gene, CDR1 is LNHDA and CDR2 is SQIVND (reference sequence). The CDR3 has 14 residues. The CDR3 DNA is TGTGCCAGTAGTATTGACAGGGATAATTCACCCCTCCACTTT. Amino acid sequence: CASSIDRDNSPLHF.

CDR3 residues: CASSSDRGLVGNQPQHF. The CDR3 nucleotides read TGTGCCAGCAGCTCGGACAGGGGGTTGGTCGGCAATCAGCCCCAGCATTTT. V and J are TRBV5-8 and TRBJ1-5; 10 positions match TRBD1. Losses at the gene ends were 3 bases for V and 2 bases for J; bases not matched to a gene: 8. This CDR3 spans 17 amino acids. Germline assignment: CDR1 SGHTS and CDR2 YDEGEE. The whole variable domain, filled in from reference TRBV5-8 and TRBJ1-5, reads EAGVTQSPTHLIKTRGQQATLRCSPISGHTSVYWYQQALGLGLQFLLWYDEGEERNRGNFPPRFSGRQFPNYSSELNVNALELEDSALYLCASSSDRGLVGNQPQHFGDGTRLSIL.

The chain employs TRBV27 and TRBJ1-5; a weak D match, TRBD1 (6 bases). The CDR3 has 14 residues. V lost 3 bases and J lost 3, with 9 bases in between. The germline V gene encodes CDR1 MNHEY and CDR2 SMNVEV (reference sequence). CDR3 loop: CASSFRGVNQPQHF. The CDR3 coding sequence is TGTGCCAGCAGTTTCAGGGGAGTCAATCAGCCCCAGCATTTT.

This chain links TRBV6-5 with TRBJ2-1, with TRBD1 matching over 7 bases. From germline, CDR1 is MNHEY and CDR2 SVGAGI. The V and J ends lost 0 bases and 6 bases, in that order; junction bases with no gene match: 5. The CDR3 covers 15 residues. The CDR3 reads CASSYSYRGANEQFF. The CDR3 DNA reads TGTGCCAGCAGTTACTCTTACAGGGGAGCCAATGAGCAGTTCTTC.

The chain employs TRBV10-3 and TRBJ2-6, with 9 nucleotides matching TRBD1. Per germline, CDR1 ENHRY and CDR2 SYGVKD. V was clipped by 3 bases and J by 6 bases; unmatched bases: 6. The length of the CDR3 is 16 residues. CDR3 residues: CAISETWDRVANVLTF. The CDR3 DNA reads TGTGCCATCAGTGAAACCTGGGACAGGGTGGCCAACGTCCTGACTTTC.

J is TRBJ1-6 and V is TRBV28; possibly TRBD1 for D (5 bases). The CDR3 covers 19 residues. Germline-derived CDR1 and CDR2 are MDHEN and SYDVKM. V was trimmed by 6 bases and J by 4 bases, leaving 25 bases between them. This CDR3 reads CASSTRARTAGPYNSPLHF. The CDR3 DNA sequence: TGTGCCAGCAGCACCCGGGCTCGGACGGCGGGACCTTATAATTCACCCCTCCACTTT.

The count of this clone is one. The chain joins TRBV5-1 to TRBJ2-1, with TRBD2 matching 8 bases. Germline V CDR1 and CDR2: SGHRS, YFSETQ. The trim removed 4 bases at V and 4 bases at J, leaving 7 bases unmatched. The CDR3 covers 15 residues. CDR3 bases: TGCGCCAGCAGCACTAGCGGCGTTGGGTACAATGAGCAGTTCTTC. Translated: CASSTSGVGYNEQFF. Full variable domain (rest looked up from reference TRBV5-1 and TRBJ2-1): KAGVTQTPRYLIKTRGQQVTLSCSPISGHRSVSWYQQTPGQGLQFLFEYFSETQRNKGNFPGRFSGRQFSNSRSEMNVSTLELGDSALYLCASSTSGVGYNEQFFGPGTRLTVL.

The chain is built from TRBV4-2 and TRBJ1-6; weak D call: TRBD1 (5 bases). CDR3 length equals 15 residues. Germline V gene lookup returns CDR1 LGHNA and CDR2 YNFKEQ. V lost 4 bases to trimming and J lost 10 bases, with 17 bases between them. CDR3 amino acids: CASSPQGGDESPLHF. The CDR3 DNA reads as TGTGCCAGCAGCCCCCAAGGAGGGGACGAATCACCCCTCCACTTT.

This clone has just one count. The chain is built from TRBV10-1 and TRBJ2-3; 8 bases map to TRBD2. Germline lookup yields CDR1 WNHNN and CDR2 SYGVQD (reference sequence). J was trimmed by 2 bases and V by 4 bases; bases with no gene match: 11. The CDR3 totals 17 residues. CDR3 loop: CASSGPQGAGATDTQYF. DNA for the CDR3: TGCGCCAGCAGTGGGCCCCAAGGAGCGGGAGCCACAGATACGCAGTATTTT.

The gene calls are TRBV4-2 and TRBJ2-3, with TRBD2 as a possible D gene (6 bases). The V gene's germline CDR1 is LGHNA and CDR2 YNFKEQ. With 0 bases removed from V and 0 bases from J, the gap between germline ends came to 10 bases. The CDR3 contains 16 residues. This chain's CDR3 is CASSQEGGASTDTQYF. The CDR3 DNA reads TGTGCCAGCAGCCAAGAAGGCGGGGCTAGCACAGATACGCAGTATTTT.

This sequence joins TRBV11-2 and TRBJ2-7; D possibly corresponds to TRBD1 (5 bases). CDR1 is SGHAT, CDR2 FQNNGV, per germline. Trimming cost V 2 bases and J 0 bases, with 11 bases left between them. This CDR3 is 15 amino acids long. The CDR3: CASSLYLDSSYEQYF. The CDR3, as DNA: TGTGCCAGCAGCTTATATTTAGACAGCTCCTACGAGCAGTACTTC.